A selection of T cell receptor beta chains follows, all from one sample in a study of blood T cell repertoires in COVID-19. Only in-frame clones appear in the TCRdb table, and some are missing; sequencing was by immunoSEQ multiplex PCR. This repertoire shows fewer than 250,000 clones, about 83% found once; its top ten account for less than 6.5%. The sample consisted of peripheral blood. The source is a human donor in a cohort sampled during active COVID-19. Both conserved end residues are part of each CDR3. Each record gives: J gene, clone size, V gene, D gene, CDR3 DNA, CDR3 protein. D genes are given only for firm matches. Rows give clone size only sometimes, using once, few, many, or a class for an expanded clone.

j_gene: TRBJ2-2; abundance: -; v_gene: TRBV20-1; d_gene: TRBD2; CDR3nt: TGCAGTGCTAGTACGGGGACTAGCGGGGCAGGGGAGCTGTTTTTT; CDR3aa: CSASTGTSGAGELFF
j_gene: TRBJ1-1; abundance: -; v_gene: TRBV11-2; d_gene: -; CDR3nt: TGTGCCAGCAGCTCGGGGTCTTTTGGCGCTAAAAACACTGAAGCTTTCTTT; CDR3aa: CASSSGSFGAKNTEAFF
j_gene: TRBJ1-2; abundance: -; v_gene: TRBV29-1; d_gene: -; CDR3nt: TGCAGCGTAGAAAAGGGGGATGGCTACACCTTC; CDR3aa: CSVEKGDGYTF
j_gene: TRBJ2-2; abundance: -; v_gene: TRBV3-1/TRBV3-2; d_gene: TRBD1; CDR3nt: TGTGCCAGCAGCCAAGTGGGGATGGACAGGGGAGCCGGGGAGCTGTTTTTT; CDR3aa: CASSQVGMDRGAGELFF
j_gene: TRBJ2-3; abundance: -; v_gene: TRBV11-3; d_gene: TRBD2; CDR3nt: TGTGCCAGCAGCCGAACTAGCGGGGGGTCAGATACGCAGTATTTT; CDR3aa: CASSRTSGGSDTQYF
j_gene: TRBJ2-5; abundance: -; v_gene: TRBV3-1/TRBV3-2; d_gene: TRBD1; CDR3nt: TGTGCCAGCAGCACCCGGACAGGGGGCAAAGAGACCCAGTACTTC; CDR3aa: CASSTRTGGKETQYF
j_gene: TRBJ2-7; abundance: -; v_gene: TRBV5-8; d_gene: -; CDR3nt: TGTGCCAGCAGCCGCGGATCGGGGAGACAATACGAGCAGTACTTC; CDR3aa: CASSRGSGRQYEQYF
j_gene: TRBJ1-5; abundance: -; v_gene: TRBV28; d_gene: -; CDR3nt: TGTGCCAGCAGTGCGGCAACAGGTAACAATCAGCCCCAGCATTTT; CDR3aa: CASSAATGNNQPQHF
j_gene: TRBJ2-1; abundance: once; v_gene: TRBV19; d_gene: -; CDR3nt: TGTGCCAGTAGTATTGCGGCCCCCTCCTACAATGAGCAGTTCTTC; CDR3aa: CASSIAAPSYNEQFF
j_gene: TRBJ2-2; abundance: -; v_gene: TRBV10-1; d_gene: -; CDR3nt: TGCGCCAGCAGTCCAACCCAAATGGACAGCGGGGAGCTGTTTTTT; CDR3aa: CASSPTQMDSGELFF
j_gene: TRBJ1-2; abundance: -; v_gene: TRBV24-1; d_gene: -; CDR3nt: TGTGCCACCAGTGATTTGAGAGGGCGTGAGGGCTACACCTTC; CDR3aa: CATSDLRGREGYTF
j_gene: TRBJ1-1; abundance: -; v_gene: TRBV30; d_gene: -; CDR3nt: TGTGCCTGGAGTGTAAAAGGGAGCCACACTGAAGCTTTCTTT; CDR3aa: CAWSVKGSHTEAFF
j_gene: TRBJ2-3; abundance: few; v_gene: TRBV30; d_gene: -; CDR3nt: TGTGCCTGGGGGACTACAGATACGCAGTATTTT; CDR3aa: CAWGTTDTQYF
j_gene: TRBJ1-2; abundance: -; v_gene: TRBV3-1/TRBV3-2; d_gene: -; CDR3nt: TGTGCCAGCAGCCAAGAAGGGGGTAGGAACTATGGCTACACCTTC; CDR3aa: CASSQEGGRNYGYTF
j_gene: TRBJ1-2; abundance: -; v_gene: TRBV10-2; d_gene: -; CDR3nt: TGCGCCAGCCTGGACCGGACTTATGGCTACACCTTC; CDR3aa: CASLDRTYGYTF
j_gene: TRBJ2-3; abundance: -; v_gene: TRBV11-1; d_gene: TRBD2; CDR3nt: TGTGCCAGCAGCTCCCCGACTAGCGGGAAAAGAGATACGCAGTATTTT; CDR3aa: CASSSPTSGKRDTQYF
j_gene: TRBJ2-1; abundance: -; v_gene: TRBV20-1; d_gene: -; CDR3nt: TGCAGTGCTGCGAACTACAATGAGCAGTTCTTC; CDR3aa: CSAANYNEQFF
j_gene: TRBJ1-2; abundance: -; v_gene: TRBV2; d_gene: -; CDR3nt: TGTGCCAGCAGACCCCGGGATGGCTACACCTTC; CDR3aa: CASRPRDGYTF
j_gene: TRBJ2-2; abundance: -; v_gene: TRBV18; d_gene: -; CDR3nt: TGTGCCAGCTCACGGCAGGGGAACACCGGGGAGCTGTTTTTT; CDR3aa: CASSRQGNTGELFF
j_gene: TRBJ2-5; abundance: -; v_gene: TRBV30; d_gene: TRBD1; CDR3nt: TGTGCCTGCAAGACAGGGGGCGTGGAGACCCAGTACTTC; CDR3aa: CACKTGGVETQYF
j_gene: TRBJ1-4; abundance: -; v_gene: TRBV5-4; d_gene: TRBD1; CDR3nt: TGTGCCAGCAGCTTTGGTGGGACAGGGAATGAAAAACTGTTTTTT; CDR3aa: CASSFGGTGNEKLFF
j_gene: TRBJ2-2; abundance: -; v_gene: TRBV7-6; d_gene: TRBD2; CDR3nt: TGTGCCAGCAGCTTGTCTCTAGCGGGAGAAGGGGGGGAGCTGTTTTTT; CDR3aa: CASSLSLAGEGGELFF
j_gene: TRBJ1-1; abundance: -; v_gene: TRBV18; d_gene: -; CDR3nt: TGTGCCAGCTCACCGCGGGGATCGGACGACACTGAAGCTTTCTTT; CDR3aa: CASSPRGSDDTEAFF
j_gene: TRBJ1-1; abundance: few; v_gene: TRBV3-1/TRBV3-2; d_gene: -; CDR3nt: TGTGCCAGCAGCCAACGGGCAGGGTACACTGAAGCTTTCTTT; CDR3aa: CASSQRAGYTEAFF
j_gene: TRBJ2-5; abundance: -; v_gene: TRBV30; d_gene: -; CDR3nt: TGTGCCTGGAGTGTGGACGGGGTACAAGAGACCCAGTACTTC; CDR3aa: CAWSVDGVQETQYF
j_gene: TRBJ2-3; abundance: -; v_gene: TRBV6-4; d_gene: -; CDR3nt: TGTGCCAGCAGTGACTCACCAGCAGATACGCAGTATTTT; CDR3aa: CASSDSPADTQYF
j_gene: TRBJ2-1; abundance: few; v_gene: TRBV5-4; d_gene: TRBD2; CDR3nt: TGTGCCAGCAGCCAGAATGGACTAGCTTCCTACAATGAGCAGTTCTTC; CDR3aa: CASSQNGLASYNEQFF
j_gene: TRBJ1-2; abundance: -; v_gene: TRBV5-6; d_gene: -; CDR3nt: TGTGCCAGCAGCCCGACAGGTTTTAACTATGGCTACACCTTC; CDR3aa: CASSPTGFNYGYTF
j_gene: TRBJ2-5; abundance: -; v_gene: TRBV7-8; d_gene: -; CDR3nt: TGTGCCAGCAGCTTTCCTAGCCTAGAGACCCAGTACTTC; CDR3aa: CASSFPSLETQYF
j_gene: TRBJ2-5; abundance: -; v_gene: TRBV18; d_gene: TRBD1; CDR3nt: TGTGCCAGCTCACAAGGGACAGGATATTGGGAGACCCAGTACTTC; CDR3aa: CASSQGTGYWETQYF
j_gene: TRBJ2-7; abundance: -; v_gene: TRBV29-1; d_gene: -; CDR3nt: TGCAGCGTTGTCGGCACAGGCCCGTCCTACGAGCAGTACTTC; CDR3aa: CSVVGTGPSYEQYF
j_gene: TRBJ1-1; abundance: -; v_gene: TRBV2; d_gene: TRBD1; CDR3nt: TGTGCCACCACACAGGGGGGCACTGAAGCTTTCTTT; CDR3aa: CATTQGGTEAFF
j_gene: TRBJ1-3; abundance: -; v_gene: TRBV30; d_gene: -; CDR3nt: TGTGCCTGGAGTCAAGACAGTTTCTCTGGAAACACCATATATTTT; CDR3aa: CAWSQDSFSGNTIYF
j_gene: TRBJ2-5; abundance: -; v_gene: TRBV2; d_gene: -; CDR3nt: TGTGCCAGCAGTGAAACAGGAGAGACCCAGTACTTC; CDR3aa: CASSETGETQYF
j_gene: TRBJ2-1; abundance: -; v_gene: TRBV3-1/TRBV3-2; d_gene: TRBD2; CDR3nt: TGTGCCAGCAGCACCCAACTAGCGGGAGGGCCCGGTGAGCAGTTCTTC; CDR3aa: CASSTQLAGGPGEQFF
j_gene: TRBJ2-3; abundance: many; v_gene: TRBV9; d_gene: -; CDR3nt: TGTGCCAGCAGCGCCCTTAGCACAGATACGCAGTATTTT; CDR3aa: CASSALSTDTQYF
j_gene: TRBJ2-7; abundance: few; v_gene: TRBV5-1; d_gene: -; CDR3nt: TGCGCCAGCAGCTCTCAGTTCTACGAGCAGTACTTC; CDR3aa: CASSSQFYEQYF
j_gene: TRBJ2-2; abundance: -; v_gene: TRBV6-5; d_gene: -; CDR3nt: TGTGCCAGCAGACGTAGCGCGAACACCGGGGAGCTGTTTTTT; CDR3aa: CASRRSANTGELFF
j_gene: TRBJ1-5; abundance: -; v_gene: TRBV28; d_gene: TRBD1; CDR3nt: TGTGCCAGCAGTCGACAGGGGACCGCTAGCAATCAGCCCCAGCATTTT; CDR3aa: CASSRQGTASNQPQHF
j_gene: TRBJ2-7; abundance: -; v_gene: TRBV7-2; d_gene: -; CDR3nt: TGTGCCAGCAGCTCAGCCGGCCAGGTGAGCTCCTACGAGCAGTACTTC; CDR3aa: CASSSAGQVSSYEQYF
j_gene: TRBJ2-3; abundance: -; v_gene: TRBV29-1; d_gene: -; CDR3nt: TGCAGCGCCACGAGTCTGGCAGGATACGTGGGAGATACGCAGTATTTT; CDR3aa: CSATSLAGYVGDTQYF
j_gene: TRBJ1-1; abundance: -; v_gene: TRBV6-5; d_gene: -; CDR3nt: TGTGCCAGCAGTTACTTTCCCAAGGGGACTGAAGCTTTCTTT; CDR3aa: CASSYFPKGTEAFF
j_gene: TRBJ2-1; abundance: -; v_gene: TRBV11-2; d_gene: TRBD2; CDR3nt: TGTGCCAGCAGCGTCGGGGGGGGCACCTGGGATGAGCAGTTCTTC; CDR3aa: CASSVGGGTWDEQFF
j_gene: TRBJ1-5; abundance: -; v_gene: TRBV18; d_gene: -; CDR3nt: TGTGCCAGCTCACCGGGGGCGGGGGACCAGCCCCAGCATTTT; CDR3aa: CASSPGAGDQPQHF
j_gene: TRBJ1-2; abundance: -; v_gene: TRBV11-1; d_gene: TRBD1; CDR3nt: TGTGCCAGCAGCTCACCGGGACAGAAGAACTATGGCTACACCTTC; CDR3aa: CASSSPGQKNYGYTF